This TCR beta chain was found in a study of blood T cell repertoires in COVID-19. The CDR3 sequence is 17 residues long. Data came from immunoSEQ multiplex PCR; TCRdb stores just in-frame clones and leaves some out. The sample holds some 180,000 clones, 80% seen once. The chain employs TRBV21-1 and TRBJ2-4; the table gives TRBD2 as D, unverified against the DNA. TRBV21-1 is labeled a pseudogene. The material sequenced was PBMCs or T cells enriched from blood (not recorded which). The TCR sequence derives from a man in his 60s who had been exposed to COVID-19. The CDR3 DNA reads TGTGCCAGCAGCTTATCGGGGATAGCGGGGGCTGGGAACATTCAGTACTTC. The encoded protein is CASSLSGIAGAGNIQYF.